Sequencing of this T cell receptor beta chain was carried out in a study of T cell repertoires in cytomegalovirus infection. Regarding the study as a whole: The ex vivo response showed dominance by HLA-C-restricted CMV-specific TCR beta clonotypes.

V gave up 5 bases and J gave up 11 bases; unmatched junction bases: 12. This CDR3 spans 15 amino acids. Germline V CDR1 and CDR2: MDHEN, SYDVKM. This clonotype was seen many times. Its specificity is not known. TCRdb itself ran the reads through MiXCR, one entry per CDR3 protein. The sample lists some 130,000 distinct CDR3 sequences, 24% occurring once. The TCR originated in a human donor in good health (CMV status not recorded). Some clones in this sample may be carry-over from other donors' samples. Sequencing used PBMCs, sequenced either directly or after in vitro stimulation (not recorded which). The chain couples TRBV28 to TRBJ2-1, with 10 bases that match TRBD2. CDR3 sequence (DNA): TGTGCCAGCAGTGCTTTAGCGGGAGGTCCCGGCAAGCAGTTCTTC. It translates to CASSALAGGPGKQFF.